This TCR beta chain is from a study of OX40 agonist ivuxolimab in advanced cancers. The ends were cut back, 2 bases at V and 0 bases at J, with 12 bases in the middle. The CDR3 is made up of 15 amino acids. Germline CDR1 SGDLS, CDR2 YYNGEE. This clone appeared a single time. TCRdb's table, derived via immunoSEQ multiplex PCR, lists solely in-frame clones and lacks some. The sample comprises about 40,000 clones, about 91% of which are singletons, and 20% to 30% rests with the top ten. This sample comprised CD4+ or CD8+ T cells sorted from blood, obtained in a trial of the OX40 agonist ivuxolimab. The gene calls are TRBV9 and TRBJ2-7; perhaps TRBD1 as D (5 bases). This TCR derives from an adult with an advanced solid tumor such as melanoma, head and neck, liver or kidney cancer. The CDR3 coding sequence is TGTGCCAGCAGCGTTGACAGTCACACCTCCTACGAGCAGTACTTC. It encodes CASSVDSHTSYEQYF.